The present T cell receptor (beta chain) was sequenced within a study of T cell repertoires in cytomegalovirus infection. Study summary: Public TCR beta signatures indicated both CMV infection and matching HLA type.

Overall study findings and caveats: Dominating the ex vivo response were HLA-C-restricted CMV-specific TCR beta clonotypes. CMV carriers with the relevant HLA were identified by cumulative public TCR beta family frequency.

MiXCR was run by TCRdb on the reads, yielding one entry per CDR3 protein. The repertoire consists of about 260,000 distinct CDR3 sequences, with 12% to 15% occurring once and the leading ten covering around 9%. This clonotype was recorded many times. The antigen remains unidentified. Germline-derived CDR1 and CDR2 are KGHSH and LQKENI. The CDR3 is made up of 14 amino acids. The V gene lost 5 bases and the J gene lost 6 bases, with 17 bases spanning the gap. The V call is TRBV18, the J call TRBJ2-7; no clear D gene. Sequenced: PBMCs. This clonotype originated in a human donor in good health (CMV status not recorded). Some clones in this sample may be carry-over from other donors' samples. Here the CDR3 reads CASSENPRVIEQYF. For the CDR3, the DNA is TGTGCCAGCTCAGAGAATCCCAGAGTTATCGAGCAGTACTTC. Variable domain in full (rest from reference TRBV18 and TRBJ2-7): NAGVMQNPRHLVRRRGQEARLRCSPMKGHSHVYWYRQLPEEGLKFMVYLQKENIIDESGMPKERFSAEFPKEGPSILRIQQVVRGDSAAYFCASSENPRVIEQYFGPGTRLTVT.